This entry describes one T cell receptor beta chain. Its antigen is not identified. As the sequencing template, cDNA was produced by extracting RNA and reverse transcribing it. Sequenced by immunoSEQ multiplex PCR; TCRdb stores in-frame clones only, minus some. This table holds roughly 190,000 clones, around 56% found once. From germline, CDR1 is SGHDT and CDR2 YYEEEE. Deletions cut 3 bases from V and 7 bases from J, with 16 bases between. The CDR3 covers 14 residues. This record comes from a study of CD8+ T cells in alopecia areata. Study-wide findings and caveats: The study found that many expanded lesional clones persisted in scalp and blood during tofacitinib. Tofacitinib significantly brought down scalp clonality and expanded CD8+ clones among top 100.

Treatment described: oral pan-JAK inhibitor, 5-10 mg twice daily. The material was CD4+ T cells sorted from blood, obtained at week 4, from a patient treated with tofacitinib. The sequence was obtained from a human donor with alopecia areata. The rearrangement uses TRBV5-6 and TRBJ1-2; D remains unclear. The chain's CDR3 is CASSSETPKTGYTF. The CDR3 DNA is TGTGCCAGCAGCTCCGAAACACCTAAGACTGGCTACACCTTC.